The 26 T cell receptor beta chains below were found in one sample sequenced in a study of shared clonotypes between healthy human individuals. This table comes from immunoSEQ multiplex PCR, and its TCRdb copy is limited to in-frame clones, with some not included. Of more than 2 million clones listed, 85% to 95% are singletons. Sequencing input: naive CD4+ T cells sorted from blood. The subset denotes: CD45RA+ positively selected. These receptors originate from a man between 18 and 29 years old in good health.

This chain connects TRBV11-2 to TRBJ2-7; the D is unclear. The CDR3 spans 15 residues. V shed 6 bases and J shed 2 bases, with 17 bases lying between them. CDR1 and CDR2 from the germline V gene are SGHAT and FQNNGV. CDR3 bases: TGTGCCAGCAGTACTGACTCTTTCATAACCTACGAGCAGTACTTC. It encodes CASSTDSFITYEQYF.

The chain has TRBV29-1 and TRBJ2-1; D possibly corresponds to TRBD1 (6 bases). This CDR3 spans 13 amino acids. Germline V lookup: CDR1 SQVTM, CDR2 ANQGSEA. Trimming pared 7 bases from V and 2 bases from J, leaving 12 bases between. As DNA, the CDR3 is TGCAGCGAACAACAGGGTACCTACAATGAGCAGTTCTTC. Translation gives CSEQQGTYNEQFF.

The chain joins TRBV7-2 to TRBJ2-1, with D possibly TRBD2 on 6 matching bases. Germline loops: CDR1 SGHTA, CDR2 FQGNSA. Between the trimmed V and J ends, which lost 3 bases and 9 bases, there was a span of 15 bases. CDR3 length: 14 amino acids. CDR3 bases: TGTGCCAGCAGCTTGCCACTAGCCGGTAGTGAGCAGTTCTTC. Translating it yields CASSLPLAGSEQFF.

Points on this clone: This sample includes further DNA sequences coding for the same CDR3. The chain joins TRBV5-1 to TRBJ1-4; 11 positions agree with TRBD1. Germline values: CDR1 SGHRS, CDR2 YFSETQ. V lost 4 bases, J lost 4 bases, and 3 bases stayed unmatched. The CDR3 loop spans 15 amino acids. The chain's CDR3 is CASSRTGGGNEKLFF. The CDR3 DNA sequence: TGCGCCAGCAGCAGGACAGGGGGCGGTAATGAAAAACTGTTTTTT.

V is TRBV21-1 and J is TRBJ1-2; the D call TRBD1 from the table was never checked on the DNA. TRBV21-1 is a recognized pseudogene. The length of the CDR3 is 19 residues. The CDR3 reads CASSKKLLGTVGPMEGYTF. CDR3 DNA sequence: TGTGCCAGCAGCAAAAAGTTACTTGGGACAGTAGGTCCTATGGAGGGCTACACCTTC.

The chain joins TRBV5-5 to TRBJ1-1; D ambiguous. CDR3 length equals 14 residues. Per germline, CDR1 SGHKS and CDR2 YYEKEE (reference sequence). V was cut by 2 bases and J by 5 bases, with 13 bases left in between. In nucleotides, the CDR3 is TGTGCCAGCAGCTTCTCCATGATGGGGACTGAAGCTTTCTTT. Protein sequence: CASSFSMMGTEAFF.

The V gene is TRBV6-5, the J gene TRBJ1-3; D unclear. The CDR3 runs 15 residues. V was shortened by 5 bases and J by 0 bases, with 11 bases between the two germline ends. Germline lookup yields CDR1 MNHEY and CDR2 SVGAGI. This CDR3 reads CASSLRVRSGNTIYF. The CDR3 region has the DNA TGTGCCAGCAGTCTCCGGGTCCGCTCTGGAAACACCATATATTTT.

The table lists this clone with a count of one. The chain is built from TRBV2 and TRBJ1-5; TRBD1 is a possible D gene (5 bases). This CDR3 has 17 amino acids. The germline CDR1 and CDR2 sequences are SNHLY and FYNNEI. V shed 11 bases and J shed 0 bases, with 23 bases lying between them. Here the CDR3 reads CAEEIIMGGVSNQPQHF. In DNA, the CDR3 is TGTGCCGAAGAAATTATCATGGGGGGGGTTAGCAATCAGCCCCAGCATTTT.

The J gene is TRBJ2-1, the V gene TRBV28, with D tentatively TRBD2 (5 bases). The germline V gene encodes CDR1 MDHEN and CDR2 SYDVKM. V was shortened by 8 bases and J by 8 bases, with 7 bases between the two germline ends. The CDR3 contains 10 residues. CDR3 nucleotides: TGTGCCAGCTCGGGATATGAGCAGTTCTTC. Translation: CASSGYEQFF.

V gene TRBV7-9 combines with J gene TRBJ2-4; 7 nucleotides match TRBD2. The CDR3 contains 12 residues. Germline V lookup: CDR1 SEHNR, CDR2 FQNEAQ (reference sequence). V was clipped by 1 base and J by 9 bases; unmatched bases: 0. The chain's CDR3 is CASSLGEGIQYF. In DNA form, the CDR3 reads TGTGCCAGCAGCTTAGGGGAGGGCATTCAGTACTTC.

CDR3 bases: TGTGCCATCAGAGGGCCGGGGGAAGAGACCCAGTACTTC. Translating it yields CAIRGPGEETQYF. The V call is TRBV10-3, the J call TRBJ2-5; tentative D call: TRBD2 (6 bases). CDR3 length equals 13 residues. The germline V gene has CDR1 ENHRY and CDR2 SYGVKD. V lost 6 bases to trimming and J lost 3 bases, with 11 bases between them.

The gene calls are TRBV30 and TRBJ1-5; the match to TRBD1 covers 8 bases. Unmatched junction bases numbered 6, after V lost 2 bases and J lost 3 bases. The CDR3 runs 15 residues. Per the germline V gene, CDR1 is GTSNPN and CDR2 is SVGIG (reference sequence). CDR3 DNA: TGTGCCTGGAGTCGTGGACAGGGCGACAATCAGCCCCAGCATTTT. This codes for CAWSRGQGDNQPQHF.

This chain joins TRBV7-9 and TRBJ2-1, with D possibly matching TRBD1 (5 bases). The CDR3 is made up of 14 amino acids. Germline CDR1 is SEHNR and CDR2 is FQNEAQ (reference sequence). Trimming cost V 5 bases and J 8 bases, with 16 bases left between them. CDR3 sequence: CASSQGAGFHEQFF. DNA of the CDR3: TGTGCCAGCAGCCAAGGGGCTGGCTTCCATGAGCAGTTCTTC.

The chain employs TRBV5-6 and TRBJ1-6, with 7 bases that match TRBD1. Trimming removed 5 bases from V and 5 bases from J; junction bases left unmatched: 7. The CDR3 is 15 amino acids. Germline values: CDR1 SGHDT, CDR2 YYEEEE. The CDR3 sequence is CASRARGGNNSPLHF. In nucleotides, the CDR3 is TGTGCCAGCAGGGCGAGAGGGGGCAATAATTCACCCCTCCACTTT.

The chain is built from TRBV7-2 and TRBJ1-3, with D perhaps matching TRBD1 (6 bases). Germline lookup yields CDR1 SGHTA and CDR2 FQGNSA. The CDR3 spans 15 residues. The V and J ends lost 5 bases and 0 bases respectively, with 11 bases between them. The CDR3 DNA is TGTGCCAGCAGCCCCCAGGACAGCTCTGGAAACACCATATATTTT. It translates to CASSPQDSSGNTIYF.

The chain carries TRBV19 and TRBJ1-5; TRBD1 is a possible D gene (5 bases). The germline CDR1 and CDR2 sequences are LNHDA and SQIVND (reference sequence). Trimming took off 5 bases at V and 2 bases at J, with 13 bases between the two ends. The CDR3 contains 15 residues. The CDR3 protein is CASSADKLGNQPQHF. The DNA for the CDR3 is TGTGCCAGTAGTGCGGACAAGCTTGGCAATCAGCCCCAGCATTTT.

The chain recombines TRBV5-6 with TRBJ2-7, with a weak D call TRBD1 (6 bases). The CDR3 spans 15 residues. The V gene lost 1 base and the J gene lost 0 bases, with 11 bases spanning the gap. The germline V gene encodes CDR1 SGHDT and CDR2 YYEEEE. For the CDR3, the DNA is TGTGCCAGCAGCTTGAGAAGACAGGTCTCCTACGAGCAGTACTTC. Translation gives CASSLRRQVSYEQYF.

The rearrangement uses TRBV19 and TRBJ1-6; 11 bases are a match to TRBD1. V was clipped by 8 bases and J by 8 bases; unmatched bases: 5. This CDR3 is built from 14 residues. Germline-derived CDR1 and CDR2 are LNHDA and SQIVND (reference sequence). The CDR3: CASAPGQGDSPLHF. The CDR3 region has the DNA TGTGCCAGTGCACCGGGACAGGGGGATTCACCCCTCCACTTT. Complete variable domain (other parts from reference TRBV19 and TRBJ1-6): DGGITQSPKYLFRKEGQNVTLSCEQNLNHDAMYWYRQDPGQGLRLIYYSQIVNDFQKGDIAEGYSVSREKKESFPLTVTSAQKNPTAFYLCASAPGQGDSPLHFGNGTRLTVT.

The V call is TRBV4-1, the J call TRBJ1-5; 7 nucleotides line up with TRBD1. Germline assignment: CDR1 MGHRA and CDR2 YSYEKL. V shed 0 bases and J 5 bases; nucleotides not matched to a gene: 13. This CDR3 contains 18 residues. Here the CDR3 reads CASSQDPWDSGAYQPQHF. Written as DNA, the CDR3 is TGCGCCAGCAGCCAAGATCCCTGGGACAGCGGCGCGTATCAGCCCCAGCATTTT.

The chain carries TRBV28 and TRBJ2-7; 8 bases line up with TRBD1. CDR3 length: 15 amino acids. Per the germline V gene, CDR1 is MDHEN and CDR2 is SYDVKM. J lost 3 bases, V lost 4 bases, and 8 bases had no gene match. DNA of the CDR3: TGTGCCAGCAGTTCCCCTCGACAGGGGCACTACGAGCAGTACTTC. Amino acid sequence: CASSSPRQGHYEQYF.

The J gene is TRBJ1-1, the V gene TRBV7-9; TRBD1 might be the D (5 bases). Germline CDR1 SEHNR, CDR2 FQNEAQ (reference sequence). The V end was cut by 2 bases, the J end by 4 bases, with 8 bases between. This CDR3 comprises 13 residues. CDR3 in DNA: TGTGCCAGCAGCTTACAGGGTCGCACTGAAGCTTTCTTT. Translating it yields CASSLQGRTEAFF.

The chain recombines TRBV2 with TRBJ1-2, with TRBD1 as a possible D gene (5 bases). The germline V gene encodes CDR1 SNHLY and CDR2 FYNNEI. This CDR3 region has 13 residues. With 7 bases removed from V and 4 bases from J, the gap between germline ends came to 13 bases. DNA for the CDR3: TGTGCCAGCACCGGAGAGGGGTCCTATGGCTACACCTTC. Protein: CASTGEGSYGYTF.

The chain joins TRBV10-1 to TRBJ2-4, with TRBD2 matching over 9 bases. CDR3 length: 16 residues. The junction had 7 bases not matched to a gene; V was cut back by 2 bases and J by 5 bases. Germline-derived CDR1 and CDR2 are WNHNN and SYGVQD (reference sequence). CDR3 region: CASSEGAGGPQNIQYF. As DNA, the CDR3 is TGCGCCAGCAGTGAGGGAGCGGGGGGACCCCAAAACATTCAGTACTTC.

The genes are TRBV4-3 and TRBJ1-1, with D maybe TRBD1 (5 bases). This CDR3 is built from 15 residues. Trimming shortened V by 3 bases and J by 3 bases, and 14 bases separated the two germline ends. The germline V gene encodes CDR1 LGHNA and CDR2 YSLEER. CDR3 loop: CASSQATVSYTEAFF. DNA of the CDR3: TGCGCCAGCAGCCAGGCGACAGTAAGCTACACTGAAGCTTTCTTT.

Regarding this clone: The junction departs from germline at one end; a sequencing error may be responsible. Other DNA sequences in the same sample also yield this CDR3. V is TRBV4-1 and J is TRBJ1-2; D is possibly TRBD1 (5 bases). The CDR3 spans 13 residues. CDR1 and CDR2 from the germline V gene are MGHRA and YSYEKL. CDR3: CASSRQRNYGYTF. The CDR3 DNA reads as TGCGCCAGTAGCCGACAGAGAAACTATGGCTACACCTTC.

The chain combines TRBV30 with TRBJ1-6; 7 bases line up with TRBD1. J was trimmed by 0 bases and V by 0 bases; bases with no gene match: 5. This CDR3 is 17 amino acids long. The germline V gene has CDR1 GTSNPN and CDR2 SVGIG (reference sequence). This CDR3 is CAWSVLPGGSYNSPLHF. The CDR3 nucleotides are TGTGCCTGGAGTGTACTTCCAGGGGGCTCCTATAATTCACCCCTCCACTTT.